This record covers a single T cell receptor (beta chain). Libraries were prepared by immunoSEQ multiplex PCR; TCRdb keeps only in-frame clonotypes and omits some of them. This table holds roughly 82,000 clones, over 95% found once. CDR1 is MDHEN, CDR2 SYDVKM, per germline. V was pared by 4 bases and J by 0 bases, with 7 bases of the junction left unmatched. The CDR3 loop spans 16 amino acids. The data were taken from a study of technical replicates of blood from several donors. Sequenced sample: T cells isolated from PBMCs. The chain uses TRBV28 and TRBJ1-2, with 8 bases identical to TRBD1. This receptor was identified in a human donor in good health. CDR3 in DNA: TGTGCCAGCAGTTGGGGACAGGCTGAAGCTAACTATGGCTACACCTTC. This encodes CASSWGQAEANYGYTF.